Reported below is one TCR beta chain. Researchers amplified the TCR beta CDR3 regions from RNA transcripts. HTBI primers were employed in a first-round RT-PCR of the TCR CDR3. Using its own MiXCR run on the multiplex PCR reads, TCRdb lists one record per CDR3 protein. The sample gives under 700,000 distinct CDR3 sequences, about a sixth of which show up once; more than 15% is in the top ten. This record comes from a study of T cells in Graves' hyperthyroidism and ophthalmopathy. No ophthalmopathy progression within 18 months constituted stable Graves' hyperthyroidism. Clinical symptoms, serum thyroxine, TRAb, thyroid ultrasound and orbital computed tomography established diagnosis. 10 ml of fresh peripheral blood supplied the PBMCs. V lost 1 base to trimming and J lost 4 bases, with 8 bases between them. The CDR3 runs 15 residues.

The sequence came from a woman aged 18 to 35 with Graves' hyperthyroidism. The chain recombines TRBV12-3 or TRBV12-4 with TRBJ1-6; D unresolved. Sequencing used blood. The CDR3 DNA reads as TGTGCCAGCAGTTTAGTCGGGCTTTATAATTCACCCCTCCACTTT. It codes for CASSLVGLYNSPLHF.